In its sample, the clone carrying this T cell receptor (beta chain) ranks as medium-sized. What it binds is unknown. From the RT-PCR reads, TCRdb called clonotypes with MiXCR, one entry per CDR3 protein. The repertoire consists of 2,000 to 2,500 distinct CDR3 sequences, with around 8.7% occurring once and the leading ten covering about 5.4%. The V and J ends lost 7 bases and 1 base respectively, with 17 bases between them. Germline V gives CDR1 LGHNA, CDR2 YNFKEQ. CDR3 length: 15 amino acids. The data originate from a study of yellow fever vaccine responses in identical twins. General study findings and limits: Reported findings indicate that twins' vaccine T cell responses seemed partially convergent, partially personalized.

This receptor was identified in a woman under 30 who received the yellow fever vaccine. This chain uses TRBV4-2 with TRBJ2-7; D remains unclear. The sample consisted of T cells from blood (PBMCs), unsorted or a sorted subset (not recorded which), taken about 22 months after vaccination. The CDR3 region is CASTPNRGSSYEQYF. As DNA, the CDR3 is TGTGCCAGCACCCCAAATAGAGGATCTTCCTACGAGCAGTACTTC.